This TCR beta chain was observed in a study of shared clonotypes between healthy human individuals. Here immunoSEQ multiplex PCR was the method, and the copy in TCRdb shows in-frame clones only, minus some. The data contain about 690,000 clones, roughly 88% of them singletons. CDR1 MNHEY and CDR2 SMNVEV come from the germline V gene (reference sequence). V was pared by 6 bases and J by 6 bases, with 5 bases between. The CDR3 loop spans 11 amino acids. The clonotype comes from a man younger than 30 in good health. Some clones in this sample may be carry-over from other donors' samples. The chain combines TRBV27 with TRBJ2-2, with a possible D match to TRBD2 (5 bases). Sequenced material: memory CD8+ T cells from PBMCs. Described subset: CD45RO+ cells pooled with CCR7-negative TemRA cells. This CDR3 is CASRGAGELFF. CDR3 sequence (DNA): TGTGCCAGCAGGGGAGCCGGGGAGCTGTTTTTT.